The clone carrying this T cell receptor (beta chain) was recorded at least ten times. As yet, its antigen is unknown. Trimming took off 1 base at V and 3 bases at J, with 15 bases between the two ends. Germline-derived CDR1 and CDR2 are SGHAT and FQNNGV. This CDR3 has 16 amino acids. The TCR beta CDR3 regions underwent amplification using RNA transcripts as the source. When the TCR CDR3 underwent first-round RT-PCR, the HTBI primer set was used. TCRdb re-analysed the multiplex PCR reads in MiXCR, keeping a single row per CDR3 protein. The top ten hold 17% of the sample, which has 400,000 to 500,000 distinct CDR3 sequences, around 14% seen once. The record originates from a study of T cells in Graves' hyperthyroidism and ophthalmopathy. The study, taken as a whole, reports: Researchers report that a 13 V-J model separated ophthalmopathy from stable hyperthyroidism.

The sequence derives from a woman aged 18-29 years with Graves' hyperthyroidism. Sequences were obtained from blood. The rearrangement uses TRBV11-2 and TRBJ2-5; tentatively, D is TRBD1 (6 bases). The CDR3 DNA reads TGTGCCAGCAGCTTAGTCAGGGGCTTGGGTGAAGAGACCCAGTACTTC. It yields the protein CASSLVRGLGEETQYF. Full variable domain (remainder filled in from reference TRBV11-2 and TRBJ2-5): EAGVAQSPRYKIIEKRQSVAFWCNPISGHATLYWYQQILGQGPKLLIQFQNNGVVDDSQLPKDRFSAERLKGVDSTLKIQPAKLEDSAVYLCASSLVRGLGEETQYFGPGTRLLVL.